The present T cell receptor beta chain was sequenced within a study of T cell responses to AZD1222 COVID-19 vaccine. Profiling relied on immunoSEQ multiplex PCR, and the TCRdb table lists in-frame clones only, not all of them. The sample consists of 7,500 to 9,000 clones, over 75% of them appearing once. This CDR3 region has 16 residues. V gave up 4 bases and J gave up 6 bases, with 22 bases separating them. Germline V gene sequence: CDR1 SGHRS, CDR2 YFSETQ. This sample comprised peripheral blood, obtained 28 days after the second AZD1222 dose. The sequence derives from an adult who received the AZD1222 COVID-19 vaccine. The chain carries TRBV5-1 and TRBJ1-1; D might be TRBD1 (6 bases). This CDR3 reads CASSRSSNRAGAEAFF. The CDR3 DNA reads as TGCGCCAGCAGCCGTTCAAGTAACAGGGCTGGCGCTGAAGCTTTCTTT.